This paragraph covers one T cell receptor (beta chain) sequence. The study recruited people aged about 18 to 90 years across approximately 24 US areas. Grouping used clinical history reported by participants in a survey and questionnaire. The data belong to a study of blood T cell repertoires in COVID-19. This CDR3 is 15 amino acids long. V was trimmed by 4 bases and J by 2 bases, leaving 14 bases between them. The germline V gene has CDR1 SGHAT and CDR2 FQNNGV. Produced via immunoSEQ multiplex PCR; TCRdb's table is partial and in-frame only. The data show more than 200,000 clones, 80% to 90% seen once.

The sample comprised PBMCs or T cells enriched from blood (not recorded which). The chain links TRBV11-2 to TRBJ1-1; no clear D. This TCR was sampled from a woman between 25 and 40 years old who had recovered from COVID-19. The CDR3 protein is CASSYISRFNTEAFF. In nucleotides, the CDR3 is TGTGCCAGCAGCTATATCTCACGGTTTAACACTGAAGCTTTCTTT.